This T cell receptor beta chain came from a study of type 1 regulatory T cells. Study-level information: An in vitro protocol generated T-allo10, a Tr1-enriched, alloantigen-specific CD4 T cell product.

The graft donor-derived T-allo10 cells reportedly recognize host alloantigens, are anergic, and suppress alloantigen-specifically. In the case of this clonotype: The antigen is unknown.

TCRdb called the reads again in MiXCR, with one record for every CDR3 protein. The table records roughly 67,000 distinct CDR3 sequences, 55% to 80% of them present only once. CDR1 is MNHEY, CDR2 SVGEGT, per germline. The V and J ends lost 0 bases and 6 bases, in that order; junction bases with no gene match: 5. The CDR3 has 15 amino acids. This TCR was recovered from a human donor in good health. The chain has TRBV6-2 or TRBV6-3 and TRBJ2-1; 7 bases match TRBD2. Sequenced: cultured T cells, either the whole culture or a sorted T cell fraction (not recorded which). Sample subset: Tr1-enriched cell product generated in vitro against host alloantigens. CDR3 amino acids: CASSYSTGGLNEQFF. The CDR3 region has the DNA TGTGCCAGCAGTTACTCGACGGGAGGCCTCAATGAGCAGTTCTTC.